A single sample is the source of the 2 T cell receptor beta chains below, sequenced in a study of T cell responses to AZD1222 COVID-19 vaccine. The data were produced by immunoSEQ multiplex PCR, yet TCRdb's version contains in-frame clones alone and is incomplete. The profile shows approximately 150,000 clones, about 92% of them singletons. The sequenced sample was peripheral blood, obtained 28 days after the second AZD1222 dose. The receptors stem from an adult who received the AZD1222 COVID-19 vaccine.

The chain couples TRBV4-1 to TRBJ2-7, with TRBD1 identical over 11 bases. With 7 bases clipped from V and 3 bases from J, the junction kept 5 bases outside the gene matches. Germline V lookup: CDR1 MGHRA, CDR2 YSYEKL. The CDR3 runs to 14 residues. CDR3 DNA: TGCGCCAGCACGTCCGGGACAGGGGGCTACGAGCAGTACTTC. Translation gives CASTSGTGGYEQYF.

This clone has a count of ten or more. The chain links TRBV7-2 to TRBJ2-7; D is perhaps TRBD1 or TRBD2 (5 bases each). Germline-derived CDR1 and CDR2 are SGHTA and FQGNSA. The CDR3 length is 15 residues. Trimming cost V 2 bases and J 3 bases, with 14 bases left between them. The CDR3 bases are TGTGCCAGCAGCTTAACGAGGGGCGCTGGCTACGAGCAGTACTTC. This translates into CASSLTRGAGYEQYF.